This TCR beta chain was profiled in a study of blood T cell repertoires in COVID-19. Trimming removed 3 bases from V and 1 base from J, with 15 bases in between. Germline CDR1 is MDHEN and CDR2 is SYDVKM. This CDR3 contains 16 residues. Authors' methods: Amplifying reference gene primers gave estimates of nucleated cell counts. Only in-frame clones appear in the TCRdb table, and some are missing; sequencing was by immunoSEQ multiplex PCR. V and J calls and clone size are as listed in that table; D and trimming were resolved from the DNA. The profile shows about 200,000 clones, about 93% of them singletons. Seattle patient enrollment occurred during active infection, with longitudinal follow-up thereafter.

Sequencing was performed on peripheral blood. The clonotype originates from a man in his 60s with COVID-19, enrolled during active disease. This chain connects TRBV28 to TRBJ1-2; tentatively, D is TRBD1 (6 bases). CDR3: CASSLQTGLLNYGYTF. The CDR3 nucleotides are TGTGCCAGCAGTTTGCAGACAGGCCTACTTAACTATGGCTACACCTTC.